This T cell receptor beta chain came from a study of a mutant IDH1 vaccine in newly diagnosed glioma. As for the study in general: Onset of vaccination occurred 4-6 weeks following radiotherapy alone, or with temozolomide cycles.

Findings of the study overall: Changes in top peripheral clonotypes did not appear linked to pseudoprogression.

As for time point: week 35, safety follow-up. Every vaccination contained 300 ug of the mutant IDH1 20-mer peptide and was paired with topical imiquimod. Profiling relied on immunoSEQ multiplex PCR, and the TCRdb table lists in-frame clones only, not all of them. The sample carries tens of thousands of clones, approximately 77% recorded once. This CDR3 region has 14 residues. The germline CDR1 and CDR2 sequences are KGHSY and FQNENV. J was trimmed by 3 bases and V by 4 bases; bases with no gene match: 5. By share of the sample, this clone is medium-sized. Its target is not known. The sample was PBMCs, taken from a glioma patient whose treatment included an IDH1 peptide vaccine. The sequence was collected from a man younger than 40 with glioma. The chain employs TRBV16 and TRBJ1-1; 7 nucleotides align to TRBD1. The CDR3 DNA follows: TGTGCCAGCAGCCGACAGGGTTGGGACACTGAAGCTTTCTTT. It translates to CASSRQGWDTEAFF.